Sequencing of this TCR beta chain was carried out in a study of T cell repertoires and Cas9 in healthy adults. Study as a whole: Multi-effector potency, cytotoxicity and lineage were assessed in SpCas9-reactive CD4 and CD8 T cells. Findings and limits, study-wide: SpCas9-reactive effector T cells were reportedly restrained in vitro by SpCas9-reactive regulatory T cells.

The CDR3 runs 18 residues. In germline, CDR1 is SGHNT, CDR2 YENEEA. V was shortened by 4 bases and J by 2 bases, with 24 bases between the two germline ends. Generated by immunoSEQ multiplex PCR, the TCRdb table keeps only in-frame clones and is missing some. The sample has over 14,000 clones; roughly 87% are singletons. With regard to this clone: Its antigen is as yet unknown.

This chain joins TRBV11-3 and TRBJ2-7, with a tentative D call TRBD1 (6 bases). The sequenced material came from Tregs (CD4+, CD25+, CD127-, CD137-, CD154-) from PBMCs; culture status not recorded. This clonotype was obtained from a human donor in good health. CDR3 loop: CASSSNPGLSGQAYEQYF. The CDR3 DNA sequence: TGTGCCAGCAGCTCCAACCCAGGCTTGTCGGGACAAGCCTACGAGCAGTACTTC. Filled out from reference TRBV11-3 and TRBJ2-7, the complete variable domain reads EAGVVQSPRYKIIEKKQPVAFWCNPISGHNTLYWYLQNLGQGPELLIRYENEEAVDDSQLPKDRFSAERLKGVDSTLKIQPAELGDSAVYLCASSSNPGLSGQAYEQYFGPGTRLTVT.